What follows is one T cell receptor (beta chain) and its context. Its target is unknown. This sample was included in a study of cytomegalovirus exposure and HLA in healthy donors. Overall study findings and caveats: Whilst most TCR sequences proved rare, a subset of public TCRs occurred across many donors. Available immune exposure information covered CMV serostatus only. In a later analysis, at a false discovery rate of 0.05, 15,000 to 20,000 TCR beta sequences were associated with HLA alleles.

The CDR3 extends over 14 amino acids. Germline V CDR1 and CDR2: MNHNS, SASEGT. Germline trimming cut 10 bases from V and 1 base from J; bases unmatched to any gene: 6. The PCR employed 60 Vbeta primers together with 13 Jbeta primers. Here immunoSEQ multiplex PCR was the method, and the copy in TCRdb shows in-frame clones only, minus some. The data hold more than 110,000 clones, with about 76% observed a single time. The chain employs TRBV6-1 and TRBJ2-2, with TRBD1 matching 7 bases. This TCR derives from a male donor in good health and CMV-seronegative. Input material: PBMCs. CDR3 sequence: CANRQGLNTGELFF. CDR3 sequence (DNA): TGTGCCAACCGACAGGGCTTGAACACCGGGGAGCTGTTTTTT.